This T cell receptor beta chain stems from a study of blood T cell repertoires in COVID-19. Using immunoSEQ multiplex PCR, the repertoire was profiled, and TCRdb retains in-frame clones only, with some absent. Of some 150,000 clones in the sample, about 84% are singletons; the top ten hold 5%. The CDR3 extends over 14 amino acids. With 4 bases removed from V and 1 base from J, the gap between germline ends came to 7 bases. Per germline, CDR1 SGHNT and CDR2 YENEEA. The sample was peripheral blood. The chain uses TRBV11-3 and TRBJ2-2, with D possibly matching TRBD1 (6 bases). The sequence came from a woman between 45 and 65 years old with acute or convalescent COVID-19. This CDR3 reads CASSWGQNTGELFF. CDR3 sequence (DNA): TGTGCCAGCAGCTGGGGACAGAACACCGGGGAGCTGTTTTTT.